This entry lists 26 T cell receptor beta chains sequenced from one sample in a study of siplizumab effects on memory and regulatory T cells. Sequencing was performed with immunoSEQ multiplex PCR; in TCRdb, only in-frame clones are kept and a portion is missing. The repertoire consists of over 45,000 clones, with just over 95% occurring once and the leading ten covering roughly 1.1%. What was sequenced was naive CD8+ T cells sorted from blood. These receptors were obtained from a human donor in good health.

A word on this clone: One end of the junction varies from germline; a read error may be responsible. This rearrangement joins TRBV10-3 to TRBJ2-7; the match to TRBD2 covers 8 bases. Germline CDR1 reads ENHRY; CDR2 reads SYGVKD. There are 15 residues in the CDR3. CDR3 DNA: TGTGCCAGCAGTGAGGGCCTAGCGGGTAACTACGAGCAGTACTTC. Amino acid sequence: CASSEGLAGNYEQYF.

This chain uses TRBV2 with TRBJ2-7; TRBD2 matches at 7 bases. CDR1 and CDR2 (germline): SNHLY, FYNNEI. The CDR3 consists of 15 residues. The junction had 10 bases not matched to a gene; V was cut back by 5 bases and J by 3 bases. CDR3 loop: CASSPDGGRDYEQYF. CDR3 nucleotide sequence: TGTGCCAGCAGTCCCGATGGGGGGAGGGACTACGAGCAGTACTTC.

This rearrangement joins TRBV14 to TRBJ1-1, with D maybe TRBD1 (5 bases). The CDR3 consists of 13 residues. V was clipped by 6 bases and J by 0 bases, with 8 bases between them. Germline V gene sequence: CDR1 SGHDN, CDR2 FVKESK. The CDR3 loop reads CASRGPLNTEAFF. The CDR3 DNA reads TGTGCCAGCAGGGGACCCTTGAACACTGAAGCTTTCTTT.

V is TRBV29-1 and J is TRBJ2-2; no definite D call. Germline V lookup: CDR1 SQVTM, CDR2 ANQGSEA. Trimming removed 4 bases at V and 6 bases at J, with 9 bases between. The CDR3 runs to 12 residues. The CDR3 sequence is CSVVVGSGELFF. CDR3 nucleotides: TGCAGCGTTGTTGTCGGCTCCGGGGAGCTGTTTTTT.

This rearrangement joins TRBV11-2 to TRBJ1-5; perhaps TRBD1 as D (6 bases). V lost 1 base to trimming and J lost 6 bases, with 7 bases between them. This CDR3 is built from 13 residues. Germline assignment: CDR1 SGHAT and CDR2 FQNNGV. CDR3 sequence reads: CASSLGRGQPQHF. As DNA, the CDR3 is TGTGCCAGCAGCTTAGGCAGGGGTCAGCCCCAGCATTTT.

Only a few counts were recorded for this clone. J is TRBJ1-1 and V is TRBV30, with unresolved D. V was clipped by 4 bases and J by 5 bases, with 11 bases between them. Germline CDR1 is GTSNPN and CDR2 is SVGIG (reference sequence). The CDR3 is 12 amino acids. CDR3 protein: CAWTGLRTEAFF. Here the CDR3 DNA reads TGTGCCTGGACTGGGCTGCGAACTGAAGCTTTCTTT.

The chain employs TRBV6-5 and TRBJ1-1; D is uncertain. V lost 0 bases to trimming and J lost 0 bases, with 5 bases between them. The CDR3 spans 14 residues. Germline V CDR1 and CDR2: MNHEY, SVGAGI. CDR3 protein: CASSYSMLNTEAFF. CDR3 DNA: TGTGCCAGCAGTTACTCAATGTTGAACACTGAAGCTTTCTTT.

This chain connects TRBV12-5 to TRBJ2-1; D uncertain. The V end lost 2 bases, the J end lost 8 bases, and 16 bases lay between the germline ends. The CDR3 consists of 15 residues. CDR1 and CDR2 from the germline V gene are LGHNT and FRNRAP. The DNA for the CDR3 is TGTGCTAGTGGTTTGACCAGAGCCGGTGGGGATGAGCAGTTCTTC. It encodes CASGLTRAGGDEQFF.

The CDR3 DNA reads TGTGCCAGCAGCCAGACTAGCGGGAGGGGTGAGACCCAGTACTTC. Translating gives CASSQTSGRGETQYF. This chain uses TRBV7-9 with TRBJ2-5; 14 bases agree with TRBD2. Unmatched junction bases numbered 4, after V lost 5 bases and J lost 5 bases. CDR1 and CDR2 from the germline V gene are SEHNR and FQNEAQ (reference sequence). This CDR3 has 15 amino acids.

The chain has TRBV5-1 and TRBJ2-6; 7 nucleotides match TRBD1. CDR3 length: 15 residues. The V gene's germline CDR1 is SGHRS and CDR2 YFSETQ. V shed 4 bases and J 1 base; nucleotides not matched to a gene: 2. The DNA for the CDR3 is TGCGCCAGCAGCCCGGACAGGTCTGGGGCCAACGTCCTGACTTTC. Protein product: CASSPDRSGANVLTF.

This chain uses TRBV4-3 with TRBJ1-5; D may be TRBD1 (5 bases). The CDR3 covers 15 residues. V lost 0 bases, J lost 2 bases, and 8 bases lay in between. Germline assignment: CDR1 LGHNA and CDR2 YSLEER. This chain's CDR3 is CASSQDPGGNQPQHF. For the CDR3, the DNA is TGCGCCAGCAGCCAAGATCCGGGGGGCAATCAGCCCCAGCATTTT.

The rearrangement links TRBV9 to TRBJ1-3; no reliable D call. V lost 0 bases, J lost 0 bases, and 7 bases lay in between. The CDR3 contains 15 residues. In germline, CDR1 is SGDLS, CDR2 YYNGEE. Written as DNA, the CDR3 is TGTGCCAGCAGCGTAGAGGGCAGCTCTGGAAACACCATATATTTT. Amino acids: CASSVEGSSGNTIYF.

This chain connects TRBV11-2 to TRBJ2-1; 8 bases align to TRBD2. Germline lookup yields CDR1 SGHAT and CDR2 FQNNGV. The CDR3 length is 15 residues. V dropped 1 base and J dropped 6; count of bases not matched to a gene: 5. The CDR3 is CASSLGGGLANEQFF. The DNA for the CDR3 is TGTGCCAGCAGCTTAGGTGGTGGACTAGCCAATGAGCAGTTCTTC.

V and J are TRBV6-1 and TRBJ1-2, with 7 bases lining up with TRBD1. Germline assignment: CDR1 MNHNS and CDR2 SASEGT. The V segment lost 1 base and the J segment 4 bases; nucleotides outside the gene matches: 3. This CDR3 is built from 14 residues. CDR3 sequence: CASSEGQGPYGYTF. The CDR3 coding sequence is TGTGCCAGCAGTGAAGGACAGGGTCCCTATGGCTACACCTTC.

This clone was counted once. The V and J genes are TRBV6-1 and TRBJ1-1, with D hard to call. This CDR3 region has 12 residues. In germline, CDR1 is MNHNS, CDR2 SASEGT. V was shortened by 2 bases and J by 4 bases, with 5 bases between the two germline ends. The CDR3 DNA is TGTGCCAGCAGTGAATGGGGCACTGAAGCTTTCTTT. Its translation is CASSEWGTEAFF.

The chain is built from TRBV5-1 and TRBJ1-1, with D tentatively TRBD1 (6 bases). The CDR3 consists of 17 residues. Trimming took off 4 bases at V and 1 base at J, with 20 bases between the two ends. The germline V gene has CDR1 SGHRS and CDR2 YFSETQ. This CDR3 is CASSQLPTGAGNTEAFF. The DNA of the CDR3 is TGCGCCAGCAGCCAACTACCGACAGGAGCCGGGAACACTGAAGCTTTCTTT.

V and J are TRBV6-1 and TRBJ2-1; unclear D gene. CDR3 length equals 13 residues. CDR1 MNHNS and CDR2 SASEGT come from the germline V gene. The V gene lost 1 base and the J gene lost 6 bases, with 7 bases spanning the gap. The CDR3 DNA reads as TGTGCCAGCAGTGAAGTTGTGGGCAATGAGCAGTTCTTC. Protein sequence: CASSEVVGNEQFF.

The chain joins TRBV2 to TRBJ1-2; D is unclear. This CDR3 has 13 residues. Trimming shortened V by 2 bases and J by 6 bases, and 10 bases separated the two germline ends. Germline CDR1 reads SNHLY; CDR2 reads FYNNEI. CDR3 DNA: TGTGCCAGCAGTGAACGGCTAGCGGATGGCTACACCTTC. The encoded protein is CASSERLADGYTF.

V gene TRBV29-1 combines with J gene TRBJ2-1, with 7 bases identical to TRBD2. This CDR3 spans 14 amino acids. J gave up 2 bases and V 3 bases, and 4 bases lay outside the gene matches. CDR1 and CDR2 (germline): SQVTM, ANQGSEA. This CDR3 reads CSVEGLITYNEQFF. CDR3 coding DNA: TGCAGCGTTGAGGGACTAATAACCTACAATGAGCAGTTCTTC.

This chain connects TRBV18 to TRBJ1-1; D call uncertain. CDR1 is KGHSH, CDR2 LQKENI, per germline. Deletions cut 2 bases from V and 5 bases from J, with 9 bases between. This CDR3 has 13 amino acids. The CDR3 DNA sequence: TGTGCCAGCTCACCAGAGGGAGGGACTGAAGCTTTCTTT. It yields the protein CASSPEGGTEAFF.

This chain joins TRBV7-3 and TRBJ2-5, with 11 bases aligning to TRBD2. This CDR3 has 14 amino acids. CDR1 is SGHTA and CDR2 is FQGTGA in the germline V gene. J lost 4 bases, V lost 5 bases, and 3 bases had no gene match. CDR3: CASSAGTSGETQYF. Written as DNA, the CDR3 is TGTGCCAGCAGCGCCGGGACTAGCGGAGAGACCCAGTACTTC.

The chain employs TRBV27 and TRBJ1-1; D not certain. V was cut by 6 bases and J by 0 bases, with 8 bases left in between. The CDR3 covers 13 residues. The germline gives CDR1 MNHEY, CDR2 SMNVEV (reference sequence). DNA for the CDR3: TGTGCCAGCAGCTTTAACTTGAACACTGAAGCTTTCTTT. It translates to CASSFNLNTEAFF.

The CDR3 here is CASPRTSGSPRWGEQFF. The CDR3 nucleotides read TGTGCCAGCCCTAGAACTAGCGGAAGCCCCCGTTGGGGTGAGCAGTTCTTC. The chain combines TRBV2 with TRBJ2-1; 8 nucleotides match TRBD2. From germline, CDR1 is SNHLY and CDR2 FYNNEI. This CDR3 is built from 17 residues. The V and J ends lost 8 bases and 9 bases, in that order; junction bases with no gene match: 21.

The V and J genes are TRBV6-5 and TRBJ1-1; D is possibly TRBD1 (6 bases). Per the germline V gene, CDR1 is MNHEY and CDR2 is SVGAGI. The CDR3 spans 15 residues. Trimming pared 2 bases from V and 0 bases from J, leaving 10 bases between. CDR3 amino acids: CASSYGGAVNTEAFF. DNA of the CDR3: TGTGCCAGCAGTTACGGGGGGGCCGTGAACACTGAAGCTTTCTTT.

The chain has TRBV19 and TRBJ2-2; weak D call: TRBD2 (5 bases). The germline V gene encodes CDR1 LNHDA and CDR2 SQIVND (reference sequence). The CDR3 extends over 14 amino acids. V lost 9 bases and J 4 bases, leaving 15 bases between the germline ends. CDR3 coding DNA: TGTGCCAGCGAGGGTGGGCGTAGCACCGGGGAGCTGTTTTTT. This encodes CASEGGRSTGELFF.

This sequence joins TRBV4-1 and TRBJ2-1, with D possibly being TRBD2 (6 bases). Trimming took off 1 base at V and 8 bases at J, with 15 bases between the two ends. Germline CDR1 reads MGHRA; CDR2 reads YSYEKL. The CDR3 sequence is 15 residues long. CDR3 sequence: CASSQADLASDEQFF. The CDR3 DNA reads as TGCGCCAGCAGCCAAGCTGACCTAGCTAGCGATGAGCAGTTCTTC.